This TCR beta chain was recovered during a study of T cell repertoires in cytomegalovirus infection. Across the whole study: Selection of CMV epitopes for the study included recently identified HLA-C-restricted and well-studied HLA-B-restricted ones. Matching HLA type and CMV infection were both indicated by public TCR beta signatures. General observations from the study: HLA-C-restricted CMV clonotypes gave the most frequent clonotype in two of eight donors.

Each CDR3 protein gets one entry after TCRdb re-called the reads with MiXCR. The data hold roughly 700,000 distinct CDR3 sequences, with about 30% observed a single time. Germline trimming cut 6 bases from V and 7 bases from J; bases unmatched to any gene: 14. Germline CDR1 reads SEHNR; CDR2 reads FQNEAQ (reference sequence). This CDR3 region has 16 residues. Points on this clonotype: Antigen specificity is unknown.

The sequencing here drew on cultured PBMCs, taken from culture after CMV antigen stimulation. The chain joins TRBV7-9 to TRBJ1-4; the match to TRBD1 covers 7 bases. This receptor was identified in a human donor in good health (CMV status not recorded). Some clones in this sample may be carry-over from other donors' samples. The CDR3: CASRSPRGTEFEKLFF. CDR3 sequence (DNA): TGTGCCAGCAGGTCTCCCCGCGGGACAGAATTTGAAAAACTGTTTTTT.